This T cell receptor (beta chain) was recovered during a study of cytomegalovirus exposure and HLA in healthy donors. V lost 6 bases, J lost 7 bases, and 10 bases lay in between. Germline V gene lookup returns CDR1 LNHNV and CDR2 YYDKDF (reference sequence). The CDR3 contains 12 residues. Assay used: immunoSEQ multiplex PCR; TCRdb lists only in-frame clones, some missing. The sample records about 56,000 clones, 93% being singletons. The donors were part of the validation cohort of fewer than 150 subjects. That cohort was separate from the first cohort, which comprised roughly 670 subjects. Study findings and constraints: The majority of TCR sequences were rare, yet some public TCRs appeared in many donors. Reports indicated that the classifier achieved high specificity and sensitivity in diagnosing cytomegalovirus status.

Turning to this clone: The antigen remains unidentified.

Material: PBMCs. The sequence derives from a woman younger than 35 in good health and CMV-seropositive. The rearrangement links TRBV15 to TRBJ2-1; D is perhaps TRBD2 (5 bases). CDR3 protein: CATRVTGNEQFF. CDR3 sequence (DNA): TGTGCCACCAGAGTGACGGGGAATGAGCAGTTCTTC.